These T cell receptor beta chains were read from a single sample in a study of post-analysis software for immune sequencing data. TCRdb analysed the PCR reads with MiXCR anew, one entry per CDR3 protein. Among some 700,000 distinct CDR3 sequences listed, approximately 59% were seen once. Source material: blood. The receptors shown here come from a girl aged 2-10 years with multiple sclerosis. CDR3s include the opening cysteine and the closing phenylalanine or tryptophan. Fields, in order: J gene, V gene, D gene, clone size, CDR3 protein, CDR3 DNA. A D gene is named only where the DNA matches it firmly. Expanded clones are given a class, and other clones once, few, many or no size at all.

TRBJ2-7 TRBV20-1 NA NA CSAREAGIYEQYF TGCAGTGCTAGAGAGGCCGGGATTTACGAGCAGTACTTC
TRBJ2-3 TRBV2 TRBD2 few CASSLETSGRLDTQYF TGTGCCAGCAGTCTCGAGACTAGCGGGAGGTTAGATACGCAGTATTTT
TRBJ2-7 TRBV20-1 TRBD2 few CSARGGRGYEQYF TGCAGTGCTAGAGGGGGGAGGGGTTACGAGCAGTACTTC
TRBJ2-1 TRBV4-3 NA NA CASSQDWSEFYYNEQFF TGCGCCAGCAGCCAAGACTGGTCAGAGTTTTACTACAATGAGCAGTTCTTC
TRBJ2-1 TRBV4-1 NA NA CASSQQGGARGWFF TGCGCCAGCAGCCAACAAGGGGGAGCCCGGGGTTGGTTCTTC
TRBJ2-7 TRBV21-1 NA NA CASSKGCEQYF TGTGCCAGCAGCAAAGGTTGTGAGCAGTACTTC
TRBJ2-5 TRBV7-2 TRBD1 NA CASSFSGTGNGETQYF TGTGCCAGCAGCTTCTCTGGGACAGGGAATGGTGAGACCCAGTACTTC
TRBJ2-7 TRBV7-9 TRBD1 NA CASSAPGQYEQYF TGTGCCAGCAGCGCCCCGGGACAGTACGAGCAGTACTTC
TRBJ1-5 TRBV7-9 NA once CASSLGGLDQPQHF TGTGCCAGCAGCTTGGGGGGGTTGGATCAGCCCCAGCATTTT
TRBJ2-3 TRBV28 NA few CASTPGTDTQYF TGTGCCAGCACCCCAGGCACAGATACGCAGTATTTT
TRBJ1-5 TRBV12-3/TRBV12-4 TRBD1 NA CASSGTVDHQPQHF TGTGCCAGCAGTGGGACAGTGGACCATCAGCCCCAGCATTTT
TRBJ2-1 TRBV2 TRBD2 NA CASSLNPLLLAGDEQFF TGTGCCAGCAGTCTCAACCCACTACTCCTAGCGGGAGATGAGCAGTTCTTC
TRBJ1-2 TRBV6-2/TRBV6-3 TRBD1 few CASSYSPGTGTGYTF TGTGCCAGCAGTTACTCGCCAGGGACAGGGACTGGCTACACCTTC
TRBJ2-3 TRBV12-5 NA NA CASGFPTDTQYF TGTGCTAGTGGTTTCCCCACAGATACGCAGTATTTT
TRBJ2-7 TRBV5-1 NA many CASSLVAGGTYEQYF TGTGCCAGCAGCTTAGTTGCAGGGGGGACCTACGAGCAGTACTTC
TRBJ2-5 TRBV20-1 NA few CSALQGLETQYF TGCAGTGCCTTACAGGGATTAGAGACCCAGTACTTC
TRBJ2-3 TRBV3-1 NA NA CASSQQRLPTDTQYF TGTGCCAGCAGCCAACAGCGTCTACCCACAGATACGCAGTATTTT
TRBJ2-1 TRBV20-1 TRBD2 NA CSAPPRASGRGGEQFF TGCAGTGCTCCCCCTAGGGCTAGCGGGAGGGGGGGGGAGCAGTTCTTC
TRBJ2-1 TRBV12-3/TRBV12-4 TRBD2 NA CASSLGTSWFNEQFF TGTGCCAGCAGTTTGGGGACTAGCTGGTTCAATGAGCAGTTCTTC
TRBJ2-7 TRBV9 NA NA CASSVGKGHEQYF TGTGCCAGCAGCGTAGGGAAGGGACACGAGCAGTACTTC
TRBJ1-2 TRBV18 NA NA CASSPSQGDGYTF TGTGCCAGCTCACCATCTCAGGGCGACGGCTACACCTTC
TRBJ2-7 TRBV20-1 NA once CSARDPRTGRSNEQYF TGCAGTGCTAGAGATCCGCGAACAGGGAGGTCGAACGAGCAGTACTTC
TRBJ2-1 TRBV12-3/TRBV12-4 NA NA CASSRGGPSPNEQFF TGTGCCAGTAGTAGAGGGGGGCCGTCCCCCAATGAGCAGTTCTTC
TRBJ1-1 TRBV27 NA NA CASSPWLNTEAFF TGTGCCAGCAGTCCATGGTTGAACACTGAAGCTTTCTTT
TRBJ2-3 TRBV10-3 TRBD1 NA CAISEWDRSTDTQYF TGTGCCATCAGCGAGTGGGACAGGAGCACAGATACGCAGTATTTT
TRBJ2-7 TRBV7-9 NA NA CASSPPGSYEQYF TGTGCCAGCAGCCCCCCAGGCTCCTACGAGCAGTACTTC
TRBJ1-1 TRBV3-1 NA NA CASSHSGGNTEAFF TGTGCCAGCAGCCACTCCGGTGGGAACACTGAAGCTTTCTTT